The next 4 T cell receptor beta chains were all read from a single sample in a study of T cell repertoires in cytomegalovirus infection. Antigen specificity for these receptors is unknown. Using its own MiXCR run on the reads, TCRdb lists one record per CDR3 protein. The profile shows 100,000 to 150,000 distinct CDR3 sequences, around 30% of them singletons. Sample: CD8+ T cells from cultured PBMCs, taken from culture after CMV antigen stimulation. The receptors shown here come from a human donor in good health (CMV status not recorded). Some clones in this sample may be carry-over from other donors' samples.

The gene calls are TRBV5-1 and TRBJ1-1; D unresolved. Trimming took off 1 base at V and 1 base at J, with 8 bases between the two ends. Germline CDR1 reads SGHRS; CDR2 reads YFSETQ. This CDR3 has 14 residues. The CDR3 reads CASSLNGPNTEAFF. The CDR3 DNA is TGCGCCAGCAGCTTGAACGGGCCGAACACTGAAGCTTTCTTT.

This chain joins TRBV7-9 and TRBJ2-7; 8 nucleotides align to TRBD1. Germline trimming cut 5 bases from V and 6 bases from J; bases unmatched to any gene: 6. Germline values: CDR1 SEHNR, CDR2 FQNEAQ (reference sequence). There are 13 residues in the CDR3. In nucleotides, the CDR3 is TGTGCCAGCAGCCCCGGACAGGGTAGCGAGCAGTACTTC. It codes for CASSPGQGSEQYF.

This clonotype appeared many times. The chain employs TRBV9 and TRBJ1-1; weak D call: TRBD1 (6 bases). V dropped 3 bases and J dropped 4 bases, with 19 bases sitting between them. The CDR3 covers 16 residues. CDR1 is SGDLS and CDR2 is YYNGEE in the germline V gene. The CDR3 bases are TGTGCCAGCAGCGCCTCCGGGGGCTGGGTCGGCACTGAAGCTTTCTTT. It codes for CASSASGGWVGTEAFF.

V gene TRBV12-3 or TRBV12-4 combines with J gene TRBJ2-7; D perhaps matches TRBD2 (5 bases). The CDR3 sequence is 14 residues long. V lost 3 bases to trimming and J lost 3 bases, with 12 bases between them. CDR3 sequence reads: CASSLRGLFYEQYF. DNA of the CDR3: TGTGCCAGCAGTTTGAGAGGACTCTTCTACGAGCAGTACTTC.